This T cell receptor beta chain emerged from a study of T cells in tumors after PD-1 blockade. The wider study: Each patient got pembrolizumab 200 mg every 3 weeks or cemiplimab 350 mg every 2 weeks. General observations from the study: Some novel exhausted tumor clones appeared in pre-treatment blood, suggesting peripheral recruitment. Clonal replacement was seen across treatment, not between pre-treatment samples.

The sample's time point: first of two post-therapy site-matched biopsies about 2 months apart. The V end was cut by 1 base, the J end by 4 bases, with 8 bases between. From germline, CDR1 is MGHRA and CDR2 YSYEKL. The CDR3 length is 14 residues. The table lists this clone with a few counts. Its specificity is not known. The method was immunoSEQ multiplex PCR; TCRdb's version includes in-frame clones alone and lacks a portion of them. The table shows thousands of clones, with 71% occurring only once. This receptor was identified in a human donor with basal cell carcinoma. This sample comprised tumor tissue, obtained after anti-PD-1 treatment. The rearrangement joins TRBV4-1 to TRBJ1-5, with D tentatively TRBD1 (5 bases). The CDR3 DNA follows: TGCGCCAGCAGCCAAGGGGGGGAGAATCAGCCCCAGCATTTT. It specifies CASSQGGENQPQHF.